The entry that follows covers one T cell receptor beta chain sequence. The table lists this clonotype with many counts. No cognate antigen has been identified for it. No per-base quality is available; no much larger clone lies one base away. The data were obtained in a study of CD8 T cells in ankylosing spondylitis (dated by TCRdb to 2017 to 2019). General notes on the study: T cell receptor beta repertoires were profiled in healthy donors and ankylosing spondylitis patients so that disease-linked TCR variants could be found. Peripheral blood samples were taken, and synovial fluid was additionally collected from ankylosing spondylitis patients. In total, the full study cohort was made up of some 110 healthy donors and approximately 27 ankylosing spondylitis patients. Here is what the overall study found, with its caveats: Some of the motif variants had been reported before in the synovial fluid and blood of reactive arthritis patients, a finding that suggests common disease-initiation mechanisms. A TCR beta motif of about 8 highly homologous amino acid variants appeared characteristic of blood from ankylosing spondylitis patients. The disease-linked clones had a CD8+ phenotype and were found at relatively low frequencies in peripheral blood. Significant enrichment of the disease-linked clones was reported in matched synovial fluid samples from ankylosing spondylitis patients.

This sample was sequenced with an Illumina HiSeq 2500. TCR beta libraries were prepared by quantitative 5'-RACE with molecular barcodes. On the authors' methods: Disease-linked TCR variants were identified with a new computational method built on a probabilistic model of VDJ rearrangement. The public sequencing data were trimmed at Q25 with fastp and processed into clonotypes with MiXCR by TCRdb, which kept only in-frame beta chains. A single entry per CDR3 protein holds the most common genes and DNA from its merged rows. The V and J calls follow TCRdb's processing rather than the paper's. Recorded for this sample are approximately 100,000 distinct CDR3 sequences; about 8.3% of them occurred a single time. In total, the top ten clones hold approximately 9.7% of the sample. The V and J ends are trimmed by 4 bases and 0 bases, leaving 17 bases between them. From the cysteine up to the phenylalanine, the CDR3 has a length of 17 residues. Only the CDR3 portion is preserved as DNA: 51 bases, with reading frame beginning at the first base. Via the germline V gene, CDR1 is SGHRS and CDR2 YFSETQ.

The rearrangement joined TRBV5-1 to TRBJ2-1; 6 matching bases give a weak D call of TRBD2. This sequence was found in a male donor with ankylosing spondylitis or in good health (not recorded which). Specimen: blood, either unsorted or a sorted T cell fraction (not recorded which). For the CDR3, the sequence is CASSGGGGPSSYNEQFF. The nucleotides are TGCGCCAGCAGCGGTGGGGGAGGCCCCAGCTCCTACAATGAGCAGTTCTTC.